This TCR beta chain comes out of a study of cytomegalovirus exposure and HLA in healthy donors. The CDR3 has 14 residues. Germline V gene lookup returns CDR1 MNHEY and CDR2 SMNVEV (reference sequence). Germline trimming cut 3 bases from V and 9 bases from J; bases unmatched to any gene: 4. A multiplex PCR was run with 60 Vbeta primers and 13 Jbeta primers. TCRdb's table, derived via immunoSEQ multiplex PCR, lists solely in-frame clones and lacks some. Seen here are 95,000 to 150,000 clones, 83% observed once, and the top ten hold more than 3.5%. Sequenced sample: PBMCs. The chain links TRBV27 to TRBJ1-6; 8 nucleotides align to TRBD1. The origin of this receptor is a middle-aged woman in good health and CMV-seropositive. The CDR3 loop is CASSFPGGGSPLHF. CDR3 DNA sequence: TGTGCCAGCAGTTTCCCAGGGGGCGGTTCACCCCTCCACTTT.